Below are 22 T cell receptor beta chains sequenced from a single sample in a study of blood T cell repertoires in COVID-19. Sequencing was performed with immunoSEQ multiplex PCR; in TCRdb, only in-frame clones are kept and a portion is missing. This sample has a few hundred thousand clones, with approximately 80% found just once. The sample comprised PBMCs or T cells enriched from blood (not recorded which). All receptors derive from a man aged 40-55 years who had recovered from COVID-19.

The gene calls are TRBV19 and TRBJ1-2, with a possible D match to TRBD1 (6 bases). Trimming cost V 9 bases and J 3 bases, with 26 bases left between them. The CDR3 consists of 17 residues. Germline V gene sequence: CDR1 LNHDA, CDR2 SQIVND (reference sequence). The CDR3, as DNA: TGTGCCAGCCAAACAAGAGGGGGAAAAGGGTACGACTATGGCTACACCTTC. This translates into CASQTRGGKGYDYGYTF.

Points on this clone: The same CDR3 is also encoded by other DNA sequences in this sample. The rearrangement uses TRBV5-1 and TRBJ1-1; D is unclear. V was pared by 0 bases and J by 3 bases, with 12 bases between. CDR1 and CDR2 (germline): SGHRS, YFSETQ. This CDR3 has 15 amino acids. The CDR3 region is CASSLVVGRDTEAFF. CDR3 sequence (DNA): TGCGCCAGCAGCTTGGTTGTGGGTCGGGACACTGAAGCTTTCTTT.

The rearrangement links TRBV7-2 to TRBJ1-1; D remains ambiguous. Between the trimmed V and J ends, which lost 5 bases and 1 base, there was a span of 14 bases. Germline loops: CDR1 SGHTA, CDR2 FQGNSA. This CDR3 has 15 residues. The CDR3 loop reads CASSHAARKNTEAFF. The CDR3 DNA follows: TGTGCCAGCAGCCACGCCGCGCGGAAGAACACTGAAGCTTTCTTT. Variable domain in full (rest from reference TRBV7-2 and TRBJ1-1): GAGVSQSPSNKVTEKGKDVELRCDPISGHTALYWYRQSLGQGLEFLIYFQGNSAPDKSGLPSDRFSAERTGGSVSTLTIQRTQQEDSAVYLCASSHAARKNTEAFFGQGTRLTVV.

CDR3 nucleotides: TGTGCCAGTAGTTCGGTAGGGGGCCTCCCCGGGGAGCTGTTTTTT. Its protein product is CASSSVGGLPGELFF. The chain links TRBV19 to TRBJ2-2; 7 nucleotides line up with TRBD1. J was trimmed by 6 bases and V by 5 bases; bases with no gene match: 9. Germline V gives CDR1 LNHDA, CDR2 SQIVND (reference sequence). CDR3 length equals 15 residues.

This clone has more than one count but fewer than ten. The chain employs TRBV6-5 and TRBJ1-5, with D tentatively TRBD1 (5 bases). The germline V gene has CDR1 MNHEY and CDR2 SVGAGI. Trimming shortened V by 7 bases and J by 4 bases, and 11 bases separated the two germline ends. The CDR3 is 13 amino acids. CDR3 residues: CASIEQVNQPQHF. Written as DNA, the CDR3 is TGTGCCAGCATCGAACAGGTAAATCAGCCCCAGCATTTT.

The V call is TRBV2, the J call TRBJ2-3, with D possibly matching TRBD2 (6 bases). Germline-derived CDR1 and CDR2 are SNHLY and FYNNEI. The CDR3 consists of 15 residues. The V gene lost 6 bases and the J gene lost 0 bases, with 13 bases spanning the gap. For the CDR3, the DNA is TGTGCCAGCAGAGGACGGGACTTCAGCACAGATACGCAGTATTTT. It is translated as CASRGRDFSTDTQYF.

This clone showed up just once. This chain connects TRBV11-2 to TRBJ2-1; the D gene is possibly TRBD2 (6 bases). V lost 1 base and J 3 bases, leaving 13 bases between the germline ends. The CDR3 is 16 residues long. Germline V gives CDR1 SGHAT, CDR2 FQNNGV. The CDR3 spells CASSLVSSGLYNEQFF. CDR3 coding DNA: TGTGCCAGCAGCTTAGTGAGTAGCGGCCTCTACAATGAGCAGTTCTTC. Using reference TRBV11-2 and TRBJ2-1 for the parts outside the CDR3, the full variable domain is EAGVAQSPRYKIIEKRQSVAFWCNPISGHATLYWYQQILGQGPKLLIQFQNNGVVDDSQLPKDRFSAERLKGVDSTLKIQPAKLEDSAVYLCASSLVSSGLYNEQFFGPGTRLTVL.

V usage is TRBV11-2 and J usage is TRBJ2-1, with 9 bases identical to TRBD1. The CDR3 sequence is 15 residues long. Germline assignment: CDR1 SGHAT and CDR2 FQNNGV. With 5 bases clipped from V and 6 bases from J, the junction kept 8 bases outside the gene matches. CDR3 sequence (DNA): TGTGCCAGCAGCCCTATAGGGACAGGGATCAATGAGCAGTTCTTC. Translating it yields CASSPIGTGINEQFF.

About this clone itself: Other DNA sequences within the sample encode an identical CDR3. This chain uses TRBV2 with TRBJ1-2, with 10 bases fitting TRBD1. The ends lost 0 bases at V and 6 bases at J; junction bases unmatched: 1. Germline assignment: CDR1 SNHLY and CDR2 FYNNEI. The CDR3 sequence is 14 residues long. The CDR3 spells CASSEAGQGNGYTF. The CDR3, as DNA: TGTGCCAGCAGTGAAGCGGGACAGGGGAATGGCTACACCTTC. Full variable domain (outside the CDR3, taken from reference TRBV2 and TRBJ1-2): EPEVTQTPSHQVTQMGQEVILRCVPISNHLYFYWYRQILGQKVEFLVSFYNNEISEKSEIFDDQFSVERPDGSNFTLKIRSTKLEDSAMYFCASSEAGQGNGYTFGSGTRLTVV.

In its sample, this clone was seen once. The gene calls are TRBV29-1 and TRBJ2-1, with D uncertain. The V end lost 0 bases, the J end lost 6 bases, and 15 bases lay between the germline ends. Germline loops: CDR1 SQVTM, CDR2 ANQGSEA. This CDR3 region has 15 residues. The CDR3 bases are TGCAGCGTTGAAGATATGCGCTACCCGAGCAATGAGCAGTTCTTC. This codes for CSVEDMRYPSNEQFF.

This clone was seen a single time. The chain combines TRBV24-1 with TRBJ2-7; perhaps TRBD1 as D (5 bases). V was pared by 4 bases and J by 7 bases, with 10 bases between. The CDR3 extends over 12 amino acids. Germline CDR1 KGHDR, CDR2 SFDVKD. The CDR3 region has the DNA TGTGCCACCAGTGACTCTAACAGGGAGCAGTACTTC. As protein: CATSDSNREQYF.

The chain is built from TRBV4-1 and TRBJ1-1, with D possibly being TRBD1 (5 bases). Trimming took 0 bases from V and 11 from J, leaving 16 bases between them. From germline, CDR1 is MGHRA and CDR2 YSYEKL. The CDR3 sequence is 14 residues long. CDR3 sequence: CASSQENRPAAAFF. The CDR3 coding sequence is TGCGCCAGCAGCCAAGAAAACAGGCCCGCCGCGGCTTTCTTT.

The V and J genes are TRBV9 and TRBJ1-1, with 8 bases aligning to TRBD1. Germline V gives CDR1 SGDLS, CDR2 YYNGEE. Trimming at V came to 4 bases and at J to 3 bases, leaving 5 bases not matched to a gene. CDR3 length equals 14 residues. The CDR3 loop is CASSYGQGYTEAFF. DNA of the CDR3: TGTGCCAGCAGCTATGGACAGGGTTACACTGAAGCTTTCTTT. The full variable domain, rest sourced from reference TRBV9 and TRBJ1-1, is DSGVTQTPKHLITATGQRVTLRCSPRSGDLSVYWYQQSLDQGLQFLIQYYNGEERAKGNILERFSAQQFPDLHSELNLSSLELGDSALYFCASSYGQGYTEAFFGQGTRLTVV.

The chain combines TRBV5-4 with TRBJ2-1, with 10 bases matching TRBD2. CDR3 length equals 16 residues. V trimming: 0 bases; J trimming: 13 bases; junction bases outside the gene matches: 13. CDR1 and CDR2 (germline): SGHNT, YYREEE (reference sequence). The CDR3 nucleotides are TGTGCCAGCAGCTTGGCCGGTAGGCTAGCGGGAGACGGACAGTTCTTC. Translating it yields CASSLAGRLAGDGQFF.

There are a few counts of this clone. CDR3 loop: CASSLPGSGNTIYF. The CDR3 coding sequence is TGTGCCAGCAGTCTGCCAGGCTCTGGAAACACCATATATTTT. This chain joins TRBV6-5 and TRBJ1-3; D not certain. Germline CDR1 reads MNHEY; CDR2 reads SVGAGI. The CDR3 is 14 residues long. Trimming removed 5 bases from V and 0 bases from J, with 8 bases in between.

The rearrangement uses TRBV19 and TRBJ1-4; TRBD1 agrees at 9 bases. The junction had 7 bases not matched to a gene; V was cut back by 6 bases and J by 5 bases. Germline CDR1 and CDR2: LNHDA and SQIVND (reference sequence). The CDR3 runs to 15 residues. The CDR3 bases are TGTGCCAGTAGCCAGTCCGACAGGGGGAATGAAAAACTGTTTTTT. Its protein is CASSQSDRGNEKLFF.

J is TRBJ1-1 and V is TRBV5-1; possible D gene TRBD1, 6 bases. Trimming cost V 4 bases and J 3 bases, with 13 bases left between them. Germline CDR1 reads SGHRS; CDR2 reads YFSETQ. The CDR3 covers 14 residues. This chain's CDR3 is CASSAGTSYTEAFF. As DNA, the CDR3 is TGCGCCAGCAGCGCCGGGACAAGCTACACTGAAGCTTTCTTT.

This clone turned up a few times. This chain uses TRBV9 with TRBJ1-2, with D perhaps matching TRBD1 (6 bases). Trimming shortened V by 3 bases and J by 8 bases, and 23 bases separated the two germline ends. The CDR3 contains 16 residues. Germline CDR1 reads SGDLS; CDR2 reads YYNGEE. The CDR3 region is CASSDRTDSADRGYTF. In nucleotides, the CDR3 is TGTGCCAGCAGCGATAGGACAGACTCCGCCGATCGGGGCTACACCTTC.

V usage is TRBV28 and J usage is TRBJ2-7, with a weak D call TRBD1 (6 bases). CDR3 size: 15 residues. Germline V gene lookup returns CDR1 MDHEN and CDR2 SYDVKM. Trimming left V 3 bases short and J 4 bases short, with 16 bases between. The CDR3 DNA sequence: TGTGCCAGCAGTTTTGGGGGCGGTGCGAAGTACGAGCAGTACTTC. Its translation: CASSFGGGAKYEQYF.

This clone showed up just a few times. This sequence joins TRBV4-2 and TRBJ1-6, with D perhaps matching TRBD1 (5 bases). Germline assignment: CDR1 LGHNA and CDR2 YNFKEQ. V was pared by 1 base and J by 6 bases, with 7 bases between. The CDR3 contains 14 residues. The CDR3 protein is CASSQGGSNSPLHF. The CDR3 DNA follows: TGTGCCAGCAGCCAAGGGGGCAGTAATTCACCCCTCCACTTT.

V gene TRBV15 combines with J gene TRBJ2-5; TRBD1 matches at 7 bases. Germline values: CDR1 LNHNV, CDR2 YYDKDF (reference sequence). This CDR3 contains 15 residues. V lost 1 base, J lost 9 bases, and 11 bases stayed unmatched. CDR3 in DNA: TGTGCCACCAGCAGAGCTACAGGGGCCCCCCAGGCCCAGTACTTC. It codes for CATSRATGAPQAQYF.

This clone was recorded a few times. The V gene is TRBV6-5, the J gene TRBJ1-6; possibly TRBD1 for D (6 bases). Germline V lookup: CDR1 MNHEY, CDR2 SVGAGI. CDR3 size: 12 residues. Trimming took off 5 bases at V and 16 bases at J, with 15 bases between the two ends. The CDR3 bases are TGTGCCAGCAGTCAGACAGGCACCACTCTCCACTTT. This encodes CASSQTGTTLHF.